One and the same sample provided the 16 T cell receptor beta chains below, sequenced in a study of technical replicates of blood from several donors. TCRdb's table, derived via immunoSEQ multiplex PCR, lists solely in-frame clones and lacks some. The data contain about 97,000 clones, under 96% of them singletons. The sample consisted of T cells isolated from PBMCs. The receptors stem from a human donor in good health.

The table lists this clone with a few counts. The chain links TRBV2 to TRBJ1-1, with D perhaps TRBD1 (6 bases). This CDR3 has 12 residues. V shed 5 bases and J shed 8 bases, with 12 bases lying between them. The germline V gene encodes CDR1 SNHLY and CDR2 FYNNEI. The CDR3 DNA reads TGTGCCAGCAGTCTCACTACAGGGGAAGCTTTCTTT. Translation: CASSLTTGEAFF.

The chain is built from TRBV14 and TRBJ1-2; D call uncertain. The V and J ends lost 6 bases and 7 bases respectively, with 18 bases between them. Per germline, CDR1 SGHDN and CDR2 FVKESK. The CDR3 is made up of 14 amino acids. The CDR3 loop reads CASSKLSTVSGYTF. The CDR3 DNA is TGTGCCAGCAGTAAACTCTCAACGGTGTCTGGCTACACCTTC.

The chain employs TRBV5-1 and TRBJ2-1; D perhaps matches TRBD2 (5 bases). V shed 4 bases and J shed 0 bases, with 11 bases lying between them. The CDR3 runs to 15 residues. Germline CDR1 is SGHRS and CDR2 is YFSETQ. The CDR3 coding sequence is TGCGCCAGCAGCGAGGACTTATACTCCTACAATGAGCAGTTCTTC. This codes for CASSEDLYSYNEQFF.

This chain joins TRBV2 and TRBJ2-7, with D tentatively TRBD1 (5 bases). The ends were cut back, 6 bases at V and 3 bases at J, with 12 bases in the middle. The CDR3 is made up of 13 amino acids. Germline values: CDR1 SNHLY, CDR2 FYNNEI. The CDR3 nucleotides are TGTGCCAGCAGAACAGGTTTCGACTACGAGCAGTACTTC. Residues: CASRTGFDYEQYF.

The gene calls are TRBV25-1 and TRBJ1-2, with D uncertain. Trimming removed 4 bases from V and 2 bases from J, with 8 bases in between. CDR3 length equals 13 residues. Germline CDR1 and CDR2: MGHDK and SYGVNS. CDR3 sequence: CASSATENYGYTF. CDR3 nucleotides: TGTGCCAGCAGTGCCACAGAAAACTATGGCTACACCTTC.

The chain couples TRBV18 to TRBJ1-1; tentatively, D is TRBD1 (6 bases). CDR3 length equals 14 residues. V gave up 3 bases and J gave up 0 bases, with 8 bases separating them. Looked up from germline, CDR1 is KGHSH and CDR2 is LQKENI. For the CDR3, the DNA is TGTGCCAGCTCACCCGACAGGATGAACACTGAAGCTTTCTTT. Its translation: CASSPDRMNTEAFF.

CDR3 nucleotides: TGTGCCAGCAGGATAGCGGGGGGCTCTGGGGCCAACGTCCTGACTTTC. Protein: CASRIAGGSGANVLTF. This chain uses TRBV6-6 with TRBJ2-6, with 10 bases matching TRBD2. Losses at the gene ends were 6 bases for V and 0 bases for J; bases not matched to a gene: 2. CDR1 and CDR2 from the germline V gene are MNHNY and SVGAGI (reference sequence). The CDR3 covers 16 residues.

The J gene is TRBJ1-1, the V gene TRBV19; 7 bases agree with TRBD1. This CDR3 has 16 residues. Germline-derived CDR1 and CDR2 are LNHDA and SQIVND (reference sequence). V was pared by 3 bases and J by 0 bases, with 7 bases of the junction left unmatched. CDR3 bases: TGTGCCAGTAGTATCCCAGGGGGTGACCTGAACACTGAAGCTTTCTTT. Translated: CASSIPGGDLNTEAFF.

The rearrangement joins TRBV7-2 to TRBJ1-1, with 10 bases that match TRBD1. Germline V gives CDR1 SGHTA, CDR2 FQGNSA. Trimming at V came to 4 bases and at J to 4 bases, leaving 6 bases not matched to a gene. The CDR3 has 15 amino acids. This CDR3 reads CASSWSDRGGTEAFF. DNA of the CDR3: TGTGCCAGCAGCTGGTCGGACAGGGGGGGCACTGAAGCTTTCTTT.

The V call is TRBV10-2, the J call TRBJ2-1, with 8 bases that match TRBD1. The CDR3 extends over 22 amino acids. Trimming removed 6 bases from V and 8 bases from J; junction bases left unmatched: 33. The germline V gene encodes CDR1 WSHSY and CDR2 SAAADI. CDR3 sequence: CASSPTYGQGSVYYPLGDEQFF. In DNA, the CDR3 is TGCGCCAGCAGCCCCACTTACGGACAGGGATCGGTGTACTATCCGCTTGGGGATGAGCAGTTCTTC.

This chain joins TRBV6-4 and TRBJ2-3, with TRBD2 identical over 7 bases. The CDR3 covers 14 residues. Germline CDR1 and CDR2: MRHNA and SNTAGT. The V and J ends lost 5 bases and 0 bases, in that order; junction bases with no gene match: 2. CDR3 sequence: CASSPLASTDTQYF. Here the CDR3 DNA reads TGTGCCAGCAGTCCACTAGCGAGCACAGATACGCAGTATTTT.

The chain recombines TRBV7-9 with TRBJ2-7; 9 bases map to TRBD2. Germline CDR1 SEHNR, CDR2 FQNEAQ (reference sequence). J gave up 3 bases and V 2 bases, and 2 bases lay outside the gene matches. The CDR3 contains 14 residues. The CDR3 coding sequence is TGTGCCAGCAGCTTACTAGCGGGGAACTACGAGCAGTACTTC. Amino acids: CASSLLAGNYEQYF.

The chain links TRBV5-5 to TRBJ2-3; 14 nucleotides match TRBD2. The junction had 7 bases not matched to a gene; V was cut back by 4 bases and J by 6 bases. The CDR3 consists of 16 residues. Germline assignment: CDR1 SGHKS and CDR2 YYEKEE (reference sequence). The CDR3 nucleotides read TGTGCCAGCAGCAGATCGACTAGCGGGAGGGGGGATACGCAGTATTTT. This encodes CASSRSTSGRGDTQYF. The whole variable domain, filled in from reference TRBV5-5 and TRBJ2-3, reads DAGVTQSPTHLIKTRGQQVTLRCSPISGHKSVSWYQQVLGQGPQFIFQYYEKEERGRGNFPDRFSARQFPNYSSELNVNALLLGDSALYLCASSRSTSGRGDTQYFGPGTRLTVL.

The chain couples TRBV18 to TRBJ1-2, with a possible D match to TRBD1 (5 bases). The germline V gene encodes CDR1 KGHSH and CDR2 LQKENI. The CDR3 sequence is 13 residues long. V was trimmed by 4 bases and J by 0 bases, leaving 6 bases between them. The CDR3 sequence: CASSLQANYGYTF. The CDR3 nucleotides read TGTGCCAGCTCACTACAGGCTAACTATGGCTACACCTTC.

The CDR3 sequence: CASRRAGGDGYGYTF. The CDR3 DNA reads as TGTGCCAGCAGAAGGGCAGGGGGCGATGGCTATGGCTACACCTTC. The chain links TRBV7-9 to TRBJ1-2, with 8 bases matching TRBD1. The junction had 10 bases not matched to a gene; V was cut back by 6 bases and J by 4 bases. Germline V gives CDR1 SEHNR, CDR2 FQNEAQ (reference sequence). The CDR3 spans 15 residues.

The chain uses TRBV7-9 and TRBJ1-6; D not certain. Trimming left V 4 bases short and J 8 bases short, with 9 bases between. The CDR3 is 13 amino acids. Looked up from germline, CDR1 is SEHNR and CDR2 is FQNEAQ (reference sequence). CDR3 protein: CASSSAGYSPLHF. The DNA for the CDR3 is TGTGCCAGCAGCTCCGCGGGGTATTCACCCCTCCACTTT.